The text below deals with one T cell receptor (beta chain). Its antigen is still unknown. The CDR3 totals 14 residues. In germline, CDR1 is MNHNS, CDR2 SASEGT. The J segment lost 7 bases and the V segment lost 5 bases, leaving 8 bases of the junction unmatched. Time point defined: blood 4 weeks post-SBRT, at nephrectomy. The treatment: 15 Gy SBRT to primary tumor, nephrectomy 4 weeks later. Nephrectomy followed 15 Gy stereotactic body radiation by 4 weeks. These data are taken from a study of radiation and T cells in renal cell carcinoma. Measured with immunoSEQ multiplex PCR; TCRdb has only the in-frame clones, and not every one. Of fewer than 45,000 clones in the sample, roughly 85% were seen once. Study observations and caveats: Without pretreatment biopsies, baseline tumor clonotype presence was undetermined.

The TCR was taken from a woman aged 70 to 79 with renal cell carcinoma. The chain carries TRBV6-1 and TRBJ1-2; 9 bases fit TRBD1. The sample consisted of blood, taken from a patient whose treatment included radiotherapy and nephrectomy. The CDR3 DNA sequence: TGTGCCAGCAGTTTACAAACAGGGGGCCGTGGCTACACCTTC. Its translation is CASSLQTGGRGYTF.